This T cell receptor beta chain was recovered during a study of beta chain features in type 1 diabetes. Findings and limits, study-wide: The naive, central memory and Treg TCRB repertoires looked more alike in patients than they did in healthy donors.

CDR3 length equals 12 residues. Germline CDR1 reads LNHDA; CDR2 reads SQIVND (reference sequence). The V and J ends lost 5 bases and 7 bases respectively, with 11 bases between them. With regard to this clone: Its antigen is unidentified.

All of the isolated RNA was reverse transcribed, so expressed TCRB transcripts were sequenced. Reads from naive, central memory and regulatory T cell samples averaged around 3.5 million. TCRdb's table, derived via immunoSEQ multiplex PCR, lists solely in-frame clones and lacks some. The repertoire holds 860,000 or so clones, with roughly 17% as singletons. The sequenced material came from naive CD4+ T cells from blood. This TCR was sampled from a woman aged 18 to 35 in good health. V usage is TRBV19 and J usage is TRBJ1-1, with D unresolved. CDR3 protein: CASSLRLHEAFF. The CDR3 DNA sequence: TGTGCCAGTAGTCTCCGACTTCATGAAGCTTTCTTT.